These 13 T cell receptor beta chains share one sample of origin, sequenced in a study of early T cells in non-severe SARS-CoV-2 infection. MiXCR was run by TCRdb on the 5' RACE reads, yielding one entry per CDR3 protein. This sample has around 61,000 distinct CDR3 sequences, with 10% to 13% found just once. Material: whole blood. Every receptor here comes from an adult who was a healthcare worker with PCR-confirmed SARS-CoV-2 infection or an uninfected control (not recorded which).

This clonotype was counted at least ten times. The chain is built from TRBV29-1 and TRBJ1-4; TRBD1 aligns across 7 bases. CDR3 length: 14 residues. The ends lost 2 bases at V and 7 bases at J; junction bases unmatched: 7. CDR1 and CDR2 (germline): SQVTM, ANQGSEA. The CDR3 bases are TGCAGCGTTGAATCAGAGGGGGCATTTGAAAAACTGTTTTTT. Protein sequence: CSVESEGAFEKLFF.

This clonotype appeared a few times. The rearrangement uses TRBV6-2 or TRBV6-3 and TRBJ2-1; D could derive from TRBD1 or TRBD2 (5 bases each). CDR1 MNHEY and CDR2 SVGEGT come from the germline V gene. Deletions cut 2 bases from V and 5 bases from J, with 22 bases between. The length of the CDR3 is 18 residues. CDR3 sequence: CASSYGLTWGSTDNEQFF. CDR3 DNA: TGTGCCAGCAGTTACGGACTCACCTGGGGGTCCACCGACAATGAGCAGTTCTTC.

V and J are TRBV9 and TRBJ2-4; D possibly corresponds to TRBD1 (6 bases). The germline V gene has CDR1 SGDLS and CDR2 YYNGEE. CDR3 length: 14 residues. V gave up 0 bases and J gave up 6 bases, with 10 bases separating them. The CDR3 DNA follows: TGTGCCAGCAGCGTAGCTGCAGGGGCAAACATTCAGTACTTC. It specifies CASSVAAGANIQYF.

The sample holds a few counts of this clonotype. This chain links TRBV7-2 with TRBJ1-1; no clear D. The CDR3 runs to 15 residues. The germline V gene has CDR1 SGHTA and CDR2 FQGNSA. V was pared by 2 bases and J by 0 bases, with 10 bases between. CDR3 bases: TGTGCCAGCAGCTTAACAGTCTTCATGAACACTGAAGCTTTCTTT. It yields the protein CASSLTVFMNTEAFF.

This clonotype was seen more than once but under ten times. This chain uses TRBV4-3 with TRBJ1-3; 7 bases fit TRBD1. Losses at the gene ends were 0 bases for V and 5 bases for J; bases not matched to a gene: 7. The CDR3 loop spans 16 amino acids. The germline V gene encodes CDR1 LGHNA and CDR2 YSLEER. This chain's CDR3 is CASSQDSQGQRNTIYF. The DNA of the CDR3 is TGCGCCAGCAGCCAAGATTCCCAGGGACAGAGAAACACCATATATTTT.

This clonotype has at least ten counts. The CDR3 protein is CASSLQGWDTDTQYF. The CDR3 DNA reads as TGTGCCAGCAGCCTACAGGGATGGGACACAGATACGCAGTATTTT. J is TRBJ2-3 and V is TRBV7-2, with TRBD1 as a possible D gene (6 bases). Trimming took off 5 bases at V and 2 bases at J, with 14 bases between the two ends. This CDR3 spans 15 amino acids. Germline V gene data show CDR1 as SGHTA and CDR2 as FQGNSA.

This clonotype was counted at least ten times. Mismatch with germline at one junction end may stem from a read error. The V call is TRBV19, the J call TRBJ2-4; 11 positions agree with TRBD1. CDR1 is LNHDA and CDR2 is SQIVND in the germline V gene (reference sequence). The CDR3 has 15 amino acids. The CDR3 here is CATSGTGGVKNTQYF. The CDR3 DNA reads as TGTGCCACCTCCGGGACAGGGGGAGTCAAAAACACTCAGTACTTC.

The chain combines TRBV27 with TRBJ2-3; D unclear. Germline V gene data show CDR1 as MNHEY and CDR2 as SMNVEV (reference sequence). The CDR3 length is 14 residues. The V end lost 1 base, the J end lost 7 bases, and 12 bases lay between the germline ends. CDR3 DNA: TGTGCCAGCAGTTTATGGCAGTCCACCAATACGCAGTATTTT. Residues: CASSLWQSTNTQYF.

This clonotype was counted between two and nine times. The V and J genes are TRBV20-1 and TRBJ2-3; 10 bases map to TRBD2. The CDR3 runs 16 residues. CDR1 is DFQATT, CDR2 SNEGSKA, per germline (reference sequence). Trimming at V came to 4 bases and at J to 4 bases, leaving 11 bases not matched to a gene. For the CDR3, the DNA is TGCAGTGCTACCTCGACTAGCGGGCCGAGGTCAGATACGCAGTATTTT. Its translation: CSATSTSGPRSDTQYF.

This clonotype was seen just once. The chain joins TRBV24-1 to TRBJ2-1; either TRBD1 or TRBD2 may supply D (5 bases each). The CDR3 contains 13 residues. In germline, CDR1 is KGHDR, CDR2 SFDVKD. Trimming cost V 5 bases and J 6 bases, with 10 bases left between them. The CDR3, as DNA: TGTGCCACCAGTGCATCCGGGACCAATGAGCAGTTCTTC. Encoded protein: CATSASGTNEQFF.

V is TRBV29-1 and J is TRBJ2-3, with 7 nucleotides matching TRBD2. CDR3 length: 15 residues. J lost 1 base, V lost 4 bases, and 8 bases had no gene match. Germline assignment: CDR1 SQVTM and CDR2 ANQGSEA. The CDR3 DNA reads as TGCAGCGTTGTCACTTCTAGCGGTGGCACAGATACGCAGTATTTT. It specifies CSVVTSSGGTDTQYF.

This clonotype was observed a handful of times. The V and J genes are TRBV4-2 and TRBJ2-2, with D possibly being TRBD1 (5 bases). This CDR3 has 17 amino acids. The V and J ends lost 4 bases and 0 bases respectively, with 15 bases between them. Germline lookup yields CDR1 LGHNA and CDR2 YNFKEQ. The CDR3 protein is CASSRQTDTANTGELFF. CDR3 nucleotides: TGTGCCAGCAGCCGCCAGACAGACACCGCGAACACCGGGGAGCTGTTTTTT.

This clonotype was seen repeatedly, ten times or more. This rearrangement joins TRBV14 to TRBJ2-1; D might be TRBD1 (5 bases). This CDR3 spans 15 amino acids. Germline CDR1 and CDR2: SGHDN and FVKESK. Trimming removed 4 bases at V and 4 bases at J, with 14 bases between. CDR3 residues: CASSLRGSYYNEQFF. The CDR3 coding sequence is TGTGCCAGCAGCCTAAGGGGATCCTATTACAATGAGCAGTTCTTC. Looking up the rest from reference TRBV14 and TRBJ2-1 gives the full variable domain: EAGVTQFPSHSVIEKGQTVTLRCDPISGHDNLYWYRRVMGKEIKFLLHFVKESKQDESGMPNNRFLAERTGGTYSTLKVQPAELEDSGVYFCASSLRGSYYNEQFFGPGTRLTVL.